This passage covers 16 T cell receptor beta chains from one sample sequenced in a study of CD8 T cells in Susac syndrome (dated by TCRdb to 2018 to 2020). Library generation was performed with the immunoSEQ multiplex PCR assay. RNA was extracted with the RNeasy kit and roughly 0.45 to 1 ug was reverse transcribed using random hexamers. TCRdb itself trimmed the public reads at Q25 with fastp, ran MiXCR and retained productive beta chains. Entries that share a CDR3 protein sequence are merged under the most common genes and DNA. Across this sample there are around 80,000 distinct CDR3 sequences, with roughly nine tenths seen only once. Around 0.5% of the sample lies in the top ten. The sample was CD8+ T cells from PBMCs. Source of these receptors: a human donor with multiple sclerosis.

This chain connects TRBV19 to TRBJ1-1; D is unclear. The CDR3 consists of 13 residues. Germline V gives CDR1 LNHDA, CDR2 SQIVND (reference sequence). Trimming left V 10 bases short and J 8 bases short, with 20 bases between. In DNA, the CDR3 is TGTGCCACTGCCCCGGGTATCGGTCTAGAAGCTTTCTTT. It encodes CATAPGIGLEAFF.

This clonotype has only one observation. The CDR3, as DNA: TGTGCCACCAGTGACTCCCGCGAGGCTTTCTTT. It specifies CATSDSREAFF. This chain links TRBV24-1 with TRBJ1-1; D gene ambiguous. CDR1 KGHDR and CDR2 SFDVKD come from the germline V gene. The V end was cut by 4 bases, the J end by 11 bases, with 10 bases between. The length of the CDR3 is 11 residues.

This rearrangement joins TRBV5-4 to TRBJ2-7; D gene ambiguous. Trimming shortened V by 9 bases and J by 6 bases, and 13 bases separated the two germline ends. CDR1 is SGHNT and CDR2 is YYREEE in the germline V gene (reference sequence). The CDR3 runs to 11 residues. The CDR3 protein is CATKGSGEQYF. For the CDR3, the DNA is TGTGCCACTAAGGGTTCGGGCGAGCAGTACTTC.

This rearrangement joins TRBV2 to TRBJ2-3; D may be TRBD1 (6 bases). V was trimmed by 11 bases and J by 2 bases, leaving 14 bases between them. Germline V gene lookup returns CDR1 SNHLY and CDR2 FYNNEI. There are 13 residues in the CDR3. The CDR3 bases are TGTGCCGTGGGGGCGGACGACACAGATACGCAGTATTTT. It encodes CAVGADDTDTQYF. Filled out from reference TRBV2 and TRBJ2-3, the complete variable domain reads EPEVTQTPSHQVTQMGQEVILRCVPISNHLYFYWYRQILGQKVEFLVSFYNNEISEKSEIFDDQFSVERPDGSNFTLKIRSTKLEDSAMYFCAVGADDTDTQYFGPGTRLTVL.

J is TRBJ1-1 and V is TRBV15; the D gene is possibly TRBD1 (5 bases). The V end lost 3 bases, the J end lost 4 bases, and 12 bases lay between the germline ends. The CDR3 consists of 14 residues. Germline V gene sequence: CDR1 LNHNV, CDR2 YYDKDF (reference sequence). Written as DNA, the CDR3 is TGTGCCACCAGCAGCGGGGGGTCGGCCACTGAAGCTTTCTTT. Encoded protein: CATSSGGSATEAFF.

The V gene is TRBV29-1, the J gene TRBJ1-4, with D possibly matching TRBD1 (6 bases). Germline CDR1 reads SQVTM; CDR2 reads ANQGSEA. V shed 0 bases and J shed 5 bases, with 16 bases lying between them. The CDR3 has 16 residues. The CDR3, as DNA: TGCAGCGTTGAAGAATGGGGGGCGCCAGGGAATGAAAAACTGTTTTTT. This translates into CSVEEWGAPGNEKLFF.

The chain links TRBV30 to TRBJ1-3; D not resolved. V shed 7 bases and J shed 0 bases, with 4 bases lying between them. The CDR3 runs 11 residues. Per germline, CDR1 GTSNPN and CDR2 SVGIG (reference sequence). The CDR3 spells CAFDSGNTIYF. In nucleotides, the CDR3 is TGTGCCTTCGACTCTGGAAACACCATATATTTT.

This sequence joins TRBV19 and TRBJ2-7; D may be TRBD2 (6 bases). Trimming stripped 5 bases from V and 7 bases from J, with 18 bases between. CDR1 and CDR2 from the germline V gene are LNHDA and SQIVND (reference sequence). The CDR3 has 14 amino acids. This chain's CDR3 is CASSYYAGREEQYF. CDR3 in DNA: TGTGCCAGTAGTTATTATGCGGGGCGTGAAGAGCAGTACTTC.

The chain's CDR3 is CASSYRGGSNQPQHF. Written as DNA, the CDR3 is TGTGCCAGCAGTTACAGGGGAGGAAGCAATCAGCCCCAGCATTTT. The chain couples TRBV6-5 to TRBJ1-5; D possibly corresponds to TRBD1 (5 bases). Per germline, CDR1 MNHEY and CDR2 SVGAGI. The CDR3 contains 15 residues. Trimming stripped 2 bases from V and 1 base from J, with 9 bases between.

The V call is TRBV7-6, the J call TRBJ2-7; 14 nucleotides line up with TRBD2. The CDR3 runs 16 residues. Germline assignment: CDR1 SGHVS and CDR2 FNYEAQ. The ends lost 6 bases at V and 4 bases at J; junction bases unmatched: 8. This chain's CDR3 is CASSPGTSGSVYEQYF. The CDR3 nucleotides are TGTGCCAGCAGTCCAGGGACTAGCGGGAGTGTATACGAGCAGTACTTC.

This sequence joins TRBV28 and TRBJ1-5; D is uncertain. The CDR3 loop spans 14 amino acids. Germline CDR1 and CDR2: MDHEN and SYDVKM. Trimming removed 3 bases from V and 3 bases from J, with 9 bases in between. CDR3 bases: TGTGCCAGCAGTTTCAGGCAGTTCAATCAGCCCCAGCATTTT. It translates to CASSFRQFNQPQHF.

The rearrangement uses TRBV27 and TRBJ1-6; TRBD1 matches 7 bases. The CDR3 length is 15 residues. V shed 5 bases and J 9 bases; nucleotides not matched to a gene: 10. Germline V lookup: CDR1 MNHEY, CDR2 SMNVEV (reference sequence). CDR3 protein: CASSPHEGAVSPLHF. The CDR3 DNA follows: TGTGCCAGCAGTCCCCATGAGGGGGCGGTTTCACCCCTCCACTTT.

This clonotype occurred once. The V call is TRBV7-2, the J call TRBJ2-1; 9 bases are shared with TRBD1. The CDR3 totals 16 residues. V lost 0 bases to trimming and J lost 1 base; unmatched junction nucleotides: 1. Germline V gene lookup returns CDR1 SGHTA and CDR2 FQGNSA. The CDR3 DNA reads as TGTGCCAGCAGCTTAGCGGGACAGGGTTCCTACAATGAGCAGTTCTTC. Protein sequence: CASSLAGQGSYNEQFF. Drawing the rest from reference TRBV7-2 and TRBJ2-1, the complete variable domain is GAGVSQSPSNKVTEKGKDVELRCDPISGHTALYWYRQSLGQGLEFLIYFQGNSAPDKSGLPSDRFSAERTGGSVSTLTIQRTQQEDSAVYLCASSLAGQGSYNEQFFGPGTRLTVL.

The gene calls are TRBV9 and TRBJ2-5; 9 positions match TRBD1. Germline V gene sequence: CDR1 SGDLS, CDR2 YYNGEE. V lost 0 bases, J lost 4 bases, and 16 bases stayed unmatched. The CDR3 spans 19 residues. CDR3 sequence (DNA): TGTGCCAGCAGCGTAGATAATAGGACCGGGACAGGGCGTGGAGAGACCCAGTACTTC. Its translation: CASSVDNRTGTGRGETQYF. The full variable domain, rest sourced from reference TRBV9 and TRBJ2-5, is DSGVTQTPKHLITATGQRVTLRCSPRSGDLSVYWYQQSLDQGLQFLIQYYNGEERAKGNILERFSAQQFPDLHSELNLSSLELGDSALYFCASSVDNRTGTGRGETQYFGPGTRLLVL.

The genes are TRBV19 and TRBJ1-1, with a possible D match to TRBD1 (5 bases). Trimming took off 4 bases at V and 2 bases at J, with 17 bases between the two ends. Germline V gene data show CDR1 as LNHDA and CDR2 as SQIVND (reference sequence). CDR3 length: 16 amino acids. CDR3 in DNA: TGTGCCAGTAGTACGACAGTCAGCCTTTTTAACACTGAAGCTTTCTTT. It codes for CASSTTVSLFNTEAFF.

The V call is TRBV9, the J call TRBJ2-5, with TRBD2 matching 8 bases. The germline gives CDR1 SGDLS, CDR2 YYNGEE. Germline trimming cut 0 bases from V and 0 bases from J; bases unmatched to any gene: 4. The CDR3 has 16 residues. CDR3 in DNA: TGTGCCAGCAGCGTAGCGGGGGGGGATAACCAAGAGACCCAGTACTTC. It codes for CASSVAGGDNQETQYF.